This T cell receptor beta chain appears in the sequencing data of a study of blood T cell repertoires in COVID-19. The germline V gene encodes CDR1 SNHLY and CDR2 FYNNEI. Unmatched junction bases numbered 5, after V lost 10 bases and J lost 0 bases. The CDR3 runs to 13 residues. Under the authors' procedure: Nucleated cell number was recorded as an estimate derived from reference gene primer amplification. The data were produced by immunoSEQ multiplex PCR, yet TCRdb's version contains in-frame clones alone and is incomplete. That table gives V, J and clone size, and the DNA gave D and trimming. The sample contains approximately 250,000 clones, around 86% of which appear only once.

The sequenced material came from peripheral blood. This clonotype originated in a man between 40 and 49 years old with active or convalescent COVID-19. The rearrangement uses TRBV2 and TRBJ1-1; 7 nucleotides line up with TRBD1. The CDR3 sequence is CATRTGMNTEAFF. The CDR3 DNA is TGTGCCACCCGGACAGGAATGAACACTGAAGCTTTCTTT.